One T cell receptor (beta chain) is described in this entry. Its antigen is unknown. This specimen comes from a study of T cell responses to AZD1222 COVID-19 vaccine. Study-level findings and limits: The study sampled repertoires only after the peak T cell response. Spike-spanning, vaccine-associated CD4 TCRs were dominant at 160-218 and 743-854.

V lost 5 bases to trimming and J lost 3 bases; unmatched junction nucleotides: 9. The CDR3 length is 16 residues. Germline values: CDR1 LNHDA, CDR2 SQIVND (reference sequence). Using immunoSEQ multiplex PCR, the repertoire was profiled, and TCRdb retains in-frame clones only, with some absent. The data contain about 66,000 clones, around 74% of them seen just once; the ten biggest clones take up 20% to 30%. The gene calls are TRBV19 and TRBJ2-3; 9 nucleotides line up with TRBD2. This sequence was found in an adult in good health. Material: peripheral blood, obtained on day 0 of MenACWY control vaccination. CDR3 protein: CASSPGARGGTDTQYF. The CDR3 DNA reads TGTGCCAGTAGTCCTGGCGCGCGGGGGGGAACAGATACGCAGTATTTT.